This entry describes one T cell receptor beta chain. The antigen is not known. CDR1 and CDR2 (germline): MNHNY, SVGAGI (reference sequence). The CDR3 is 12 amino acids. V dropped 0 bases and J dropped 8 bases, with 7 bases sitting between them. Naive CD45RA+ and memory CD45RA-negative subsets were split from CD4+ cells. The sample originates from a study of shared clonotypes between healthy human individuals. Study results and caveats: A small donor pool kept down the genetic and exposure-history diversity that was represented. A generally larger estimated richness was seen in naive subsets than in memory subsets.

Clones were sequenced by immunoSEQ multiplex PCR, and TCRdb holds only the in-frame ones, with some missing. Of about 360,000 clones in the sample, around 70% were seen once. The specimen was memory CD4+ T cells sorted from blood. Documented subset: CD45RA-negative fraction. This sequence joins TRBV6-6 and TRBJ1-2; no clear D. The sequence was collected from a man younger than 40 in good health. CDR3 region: CASSYSSGGYTF. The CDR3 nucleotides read TGTGCCAGCAGTTACTCGAGTGGCGGCTACACCTTC.